The clone carrying this T cell receptor beta chain has only one observation. In terms of age and location, participants ranged from about 18 to 95 years and lived in about 25 US areas. Grouping used clinical history reported by participants in a survey and questionnaire. Recovery meant two consecutive negative NP/OP PCR tests, professional clearance, or resolved symptoms. Authors' processing steps: The authors estimated nucleated cell counts from reference gene primer amplification. Produced via immunoSEQ multiplex PCR; TCRdb's table is partial and in-frame only. V and J calls and clone size come straight from that table; D and trimming were deduced from the DNA. The data contain roughly 350,000 clones, more than 90% of them singletons. This sample is part of a study of blood T cell repertoires in COVID-19. This CDR3 comprises 14 residues. Germline CDR1 and CDR2: MNHEY and SVGAGI. V lost 0 bases and J 3 bases, leaving 9 bases between the germline ends.

This clonotype was sampled from a woman aged 30 to 39 who had recovered from COVID-19. The chain is built from TRBV6-5 and TRBJ2-7, with D tentatively TRBD1 (5 bases). Sample: PBMCs or T cells enriched from blood (not recorded which). CDR3 sequence reads: CASSYSRQFYEQYF. The CDR3 DNA sequence: TGTGCCAGCAGTTACTCAAGACAGTTCTACGAGCAGTACTTC.